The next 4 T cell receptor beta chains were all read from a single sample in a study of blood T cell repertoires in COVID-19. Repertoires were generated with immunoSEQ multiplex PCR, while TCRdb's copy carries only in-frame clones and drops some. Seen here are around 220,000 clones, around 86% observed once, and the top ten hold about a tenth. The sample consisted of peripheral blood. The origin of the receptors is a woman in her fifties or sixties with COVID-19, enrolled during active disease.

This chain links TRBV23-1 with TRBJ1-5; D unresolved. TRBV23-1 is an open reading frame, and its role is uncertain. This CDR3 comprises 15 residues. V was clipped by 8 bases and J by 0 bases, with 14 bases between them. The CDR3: CASRRGPYSNQPQHF. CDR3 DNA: TGCGCCAGCCGGCGGGGTCCTTATAGCAATCAGCCCCAGCATTTT.

CDR3 sequence: CASRSGQGAGNTIYF. In DNA, the CDR3 is TGTGCCAGCAGGTCGGGACAGGGCGCTGGAAACACCATATATTTT. This chain joins TRBV2 and TRBJ1-3; TRBD1 matches at 9 bases. The CDR3 is made up of 15 amino acids. V shed 6 bases and J 2 bases; nucleotides not matched to a gene: 5. CDR1 is SNHLY and CDR2 is FYNNEI in the germline V gene. The variable domain in full, completed from reference TRBV2 and TRBJ1-3, reads EPEVTQTPSHQVTQMGQEVILRCVPISNHLYFYWYRQILGQKVEFLVSFYNNEISEKSEIFDDQFSVERPDGSNFTLKIRSTKLEDSAMYFCASRSGQGAGNTIYFGEGSWLTVV.

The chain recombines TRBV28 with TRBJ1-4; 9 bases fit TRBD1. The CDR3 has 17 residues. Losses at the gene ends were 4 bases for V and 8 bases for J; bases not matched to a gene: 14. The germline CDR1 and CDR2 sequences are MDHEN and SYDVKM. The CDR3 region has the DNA TGTGCCAGCAGTTCCTTAATGTGGACAGGGGAAAAGGAAAAACTGTTTTTT. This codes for CASSSLMWTGEKEKLFF. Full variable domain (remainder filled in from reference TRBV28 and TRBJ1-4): DVKVTQSSRYLVKRTGEKVFLECVQDMDHENMFWYRQDPGLGLRLIYFSYDVKMKEKGDIPEGYSVSREKKERFSLILESASTNQTSMYLCASSSLMWTGEKEKLFFGSGTQLSVL.

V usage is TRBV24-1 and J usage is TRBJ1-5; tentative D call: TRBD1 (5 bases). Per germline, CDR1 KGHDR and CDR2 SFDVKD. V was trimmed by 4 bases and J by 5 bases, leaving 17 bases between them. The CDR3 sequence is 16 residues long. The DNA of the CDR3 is TGTGCCACCAGTGACGTCCGGGCCGGAGGGGATCAGCCCCAGCATTTT. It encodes CATSDVRAGGDQPQHF.